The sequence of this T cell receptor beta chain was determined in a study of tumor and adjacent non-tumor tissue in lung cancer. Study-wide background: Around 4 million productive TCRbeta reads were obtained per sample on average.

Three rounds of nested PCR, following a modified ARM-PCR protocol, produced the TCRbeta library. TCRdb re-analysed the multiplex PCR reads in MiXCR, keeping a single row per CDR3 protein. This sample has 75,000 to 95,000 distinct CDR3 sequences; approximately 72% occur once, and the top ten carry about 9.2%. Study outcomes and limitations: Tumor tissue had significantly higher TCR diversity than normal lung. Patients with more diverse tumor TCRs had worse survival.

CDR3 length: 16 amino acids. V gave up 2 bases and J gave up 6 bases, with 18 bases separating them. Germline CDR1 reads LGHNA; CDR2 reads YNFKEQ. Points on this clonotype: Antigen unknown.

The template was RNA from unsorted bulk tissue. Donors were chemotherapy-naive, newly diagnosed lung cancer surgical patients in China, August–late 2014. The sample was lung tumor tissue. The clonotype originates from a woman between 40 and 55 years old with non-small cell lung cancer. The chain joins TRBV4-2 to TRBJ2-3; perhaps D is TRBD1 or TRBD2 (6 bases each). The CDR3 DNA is TGTGCCAGCAGCCAAAGTAGGGGGAGGACAATCGATACGCAGTATTTT. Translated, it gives CASSQSRGRTIDTQYF.